The 15 T cell receptor beta chains reported below all come from one sample, sequenced in a study of blood T cell repertoires in COVID-19 (TCRdb year 2020). Preparation of the library involved the immunoSEQ multiplex PCR assay. Imported from immuneACCESS, the table was reduced by TCRdb to in-frame sequences with V and J called. These copies leave out some clones; in studies compared against another copy, an unresolved V gene accounts for under half, and the cause of the remainder is not known. Recorded for this sample are hundreds of thousands of clones; 80% to 90% of them occurred a single time. The ten biggest clones cover around 18% of the sample. Sequencing was carried out using peripheral blood. Every receptor here comes from an elderly woman with active or convalescent COVID-19.

This clone has a handful of counts. Other DNA sequences of this sample code for an identical CDR3. The rearrangement joins TRBV18 to TRBJ1-2; 10 positions agree with TRBD1. The V segment lost 6 bases and the J segment 2 bases; nucleotides outside the gene matches: 3. The germline V gene has CDR1 KGHSH and CDR2 LQKENI. This CDR3 comprises 14 residues. The CDR3 reads CASSGTGENYGYTF. The CDR3 bases are TGTGCCAGCTCTGGGACAGGGGAAAACTATGGCTACACCTTC.

This clone was observed a single time. V is TRBV18 and J is TRBJ1-3; 9 bases map to TRBD1. This CDR3 is built from 14 residues. Germline V gives CDR1 KGHSH, CDR2 LQKENI. Trimming took 0 bases from V and 9 from J; bases not matched to a gene: 3. CDR3 DNA sequence: TGTGCCAGCTCACCACCGGGACAGGGTGCCACCATATATTTT. Protein sequence: CASSPPGQGATIYF.

This clone came up a few times. This chain joins TRBV2 and TRBJ1-5; 7 bases align to TRBD1. Germline assignment: CDR1 SNHLY and CDR2 FYNNEI. J was trimmed by 4 bases and V by 4 bases; bases with no gene match: 7. This CDR3 spans 15 amino acids. CDR3 protein: CASSGRGLSNQPQHF. Here the CDR3 DNA reads TGTGCCAGCAGTGGCAGGGGGTTATCGAATCAGCCCCAGCATTTT. Combining the CDR3 with reference TRBV2 and TRBJ1-5 gives the whole variable domain EPEVTQTPSHQVTQMGQEVILRCVPISNHLYFYWYRQILGQKVEFLVSFYNNEISEKSEIFDDQFSVERPDGSNFTLKIRSTKLEDSAMYFCASSGRGLSNQPQHFGDGTRLSIL.

V and J are TRBV5-1 and TRBJ2-7; 12 positions agree with TRBD2. The CDR3 consists of 18 residues. V dropped 0 bases and J dropped 2; count of bases not matched to a gene: 9. Germline loops: CDR1 SGHRS, CDR2 YFSETQ. The CDR3 DNA is TGCGCCAGCAGCTTGGGGAGTCGGCTAGCGGGGGGGACCTACGAGCAGTACTTC. Its protein product is CASSLGSRLAGGTYEQYF.

This sequence joins TRBV6-5 and TRBJ2-3, with D unresolved. Trimming pared 6 bases from V and 6 bases from J, leaving 7 bases between. The CDR3 is made up of 11 amino acids. Per the germline V gene, CDR1 is MNHEY and CDR2 is SVGAGI. This chain's CDR3 is CASRGLDTQYF. CDR3 nucleotide sequence: TGTGCCAGCAGGGGCTTGGATACGCAGTATTTT.

The chain carries TRBV27 and TRBJ1-1; possibly TRBD1 for D (5 bases). Trimming pared 7 bases from V and 11 bases from J, leaving 17 bases between. This CDR3 has 12 residues. Looked up from germline, CDR1 is MNHEY and CDR2 is SMNVEV (reference sequence). This chain's CDR3 is CASISLRGEAFF. The DNA of the CDR3 is TGTGCCAGCATCAGTCTAAGGGGCGAGGCTTTCTTT.

V is TRBV7-2 and J is TRBJ1-2, with D perhaps TRBD1 (5 bases). The CDR3 consists of 13 residues. The germline CDR1 and CDR2 sequences are SGHTA and FQGNSA. Trimming removed 4 bases from V and 4 bases from J, with 10 bases in between. The DNA for the CDR3 is TGTGCCAGCAGCTCGGAGGGGACCTATGGCTACACCTTC. Encoded protein: CASSSEGTYGYTF.

This clone came up a few times. Other DNA sequences in this sample translate to the same CDR3. The chain employs TRBV14 and TRBJ1-2; TRBD1 agrees at 9 bases. Germline V CDR1 and CDR2: SGHDN, FVKESK. V lost 0 bases to trimming and J lost 4 bases; unmatched junction nucleotides: 3. CDR3 length equals 15 residues. The CDR3 DNA reads TGTGCCAGCAGCCAAGACCCGGGACAGGGCTATGGCTACACCTTC. This codes for CASSQDPGQGYGYTF.

The chain recombines TRBV7-9 with TRBJ2-7, with TRBD2 matching over 7 bases. The CDR3 sequence is 14 residues long. V lost 3 bases, J lost 5 bases, and 7 bases stayed unmatched. Germline CDR1 is SEHNR and CDR2 is FQNEAQ (reference sequence). The CDR3 here is CASSFGGSAHEQYF. DNA for the CDR3: TGTGCCAGCAGCTTCGGCGGGAGCGCCCACGAGCAGTACTTC.

V gene TRBV3-1 (or the pseudogene TRBV3-2) combines with J gene TRBJ2-2, with D maybe TRBD2 (6 bases). The CDR3 covers 24 residues. Germline CDR1 is LGHDT and CDR2 is YNNKEL (reference sequence). The V and J ends lost 0 bases and 0 bases respectively, with 32 bases between them. CDR3 in DNA: TGTGCCAGCAGCCAAGATCGAAATTCTAGGGCGGGGCTAGTCGCGGGCTCGAACACCGGGGAGCTGTTTTTT. Residues: CASSQDRNSRAGLVAGSNTGELFF.

The chain joins TRBV5-4 to TRBJ2-7; 7 bases are shared with TRBD2. After removal of 1 base from V and 4 bases from J, the junction contained 11 bases not matched to a gene. The CDR3 sequence is 16 residues long. Germline-derived CDR1 and CDR2 are SGHNT and YYREEE (reference sequence). The CDR3 loop reads CASSLSARLGGYEQYF. As DNA, the CDR3 is TGTGCCAGCAGCTTGTCAGCAAGGCTGGGAGGGTACGAGCAGTACTTC.

The chain is built from TRBV28 and TRBJ1-2; D perhaps matches TRBD1 (6 bases). Germline CDR1 MDHEN, CDR2 SYDVKM. V lost 5 bases and J 4 bases, leaving 14 bases between the germline ends. The CDR3 is 14 residues long. Here the CDR3 DNA reads TGTGCCAGCAGTAGGCAGGGGACGAGCTATGGCTACACCTTC. It codes for CASSRQGTSYGYTF.

This chain links TRBV7-2 with TRBJ2-3; D may be TRBD2 (5 bases). Trimming removed 1 base from V and 2 bases from J, with 7 bases in between. Germline V gene data show CDR1 as SGHTA and CDR2 as FQGNSA. The CDR3 is 14 residues long. The CDR3 DNA is TGTGCCAGCAGCTTAGGGAGGTACACAGATACGCAGTATTTT. Translated, it gives CASSLGRYTDTQYF. The full variable domain, with the rest looked up from reference TRBV7-2 and TRBJ2-3, is GAGVSQSPSNKVTEKGKDVELRCDPISGHTALYWYRQSLGQGLEFLIYFQGNSAPDKSGLPSDRFSAERTGGSVSTLTIQRTQQEDSAVYLCASSLGRYTDTQYFGPGTRLTVL.

This sequence joins TRBV5-1 and TRBJ2-2; possible D gene TRBD1, 5 bases. CDR3 length: 15 amino acids. The germline gives CDR1 SGHRS, CDR2 YFSETQ. Trimming shortened V by 0 bases and J by 5 bases, and 11 bases separated the two germline ends. The CDR3 protein is CASSLEGVYTGELFF. The CDR3 DNA is TGCGCCAGCAGCTTGGAAGGGGTCTATACCGGGGAGCTGTTTTTT.

The rearrangement joins TRBV18 to TRBJ1-6; D is ambiguous. Per the germline V gene, CDR1 is KGHSH and CDR2 is LQKENI. The CDR3 sequence is 14 residues long. Deletions cut 3 bases from V and 7 bases from J, with 10 bases between. DNA for the CDR3: TGTGCCAGCTCACCGGAGGGCTCGAATTCACCCCTCCACTTT. Encoded protein: CASSPEGSNSPLHF.